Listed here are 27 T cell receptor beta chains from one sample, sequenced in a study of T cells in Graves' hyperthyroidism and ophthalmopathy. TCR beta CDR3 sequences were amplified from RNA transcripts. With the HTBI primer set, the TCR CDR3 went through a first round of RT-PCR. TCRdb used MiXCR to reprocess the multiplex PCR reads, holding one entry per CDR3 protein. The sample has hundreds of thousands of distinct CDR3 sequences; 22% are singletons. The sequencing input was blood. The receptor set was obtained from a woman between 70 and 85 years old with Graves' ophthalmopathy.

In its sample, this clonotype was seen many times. The CDR3 region is CASASGSFFNNEQFF. CDR3 bases: TGTGCCAGCGCTAGCGGGAGTTTCTTTAACAATGAGCAGTTCTTC. The chain uses TRBV7-2 and TRBJ2-1; TRBD2 aligns across 10 bases. This CDR3 region has 15 residues. Trimming removed 8 bases from V and 5 bases from J; junction bases left unmatched: 9. Germline V CDR1 and CDR2: SGHTA, FQGNSA. Based on the CDR3 plus reference TRBV7-2 and TRBJ2-1, the full variable domain is GAGVSQSPSNKVTEKGKDVELRCDPISGHTALYWYRQSLGQGLEFLIYFQGNSAPDKSGLPSDRFSAERTGGSVSTLTIQRTQQEDSAVYLCASASGSFFNNEQFFGPGTRLTVL.

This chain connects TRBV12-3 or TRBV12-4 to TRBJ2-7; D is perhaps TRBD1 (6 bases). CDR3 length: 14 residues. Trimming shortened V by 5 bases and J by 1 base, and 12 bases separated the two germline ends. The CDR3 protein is CASSKGVPSYEQYF. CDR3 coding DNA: TGTGCCAGCAGTAAGGGGGTCCCTTCCTACGAGCAGTACTTC.

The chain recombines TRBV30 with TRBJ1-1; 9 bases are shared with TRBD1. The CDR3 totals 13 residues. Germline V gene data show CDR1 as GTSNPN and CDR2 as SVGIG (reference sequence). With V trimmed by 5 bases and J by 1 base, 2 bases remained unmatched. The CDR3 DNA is TGTGCCTGGGGGGGACAGGGGAACACTGAAGCTTTCTTT. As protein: CAWGGQGNTEAFF.

The CDR3 spells CASSDGLYNEQFF. CDR3 DNA: TGTGCCAGCAGCGATGGACTGTACAATGAGCAGTTCTTC. The chain has TRBV5-6 and TRBJ2-1; weak D call: TRBD2 (5 bases). The CDR3 is 13 amino acids. The V gene lost 4 bases and the J gene lost 4 bases, with 9 bases spanning the gap. Germline V gene data show CDR1 as SGHDT and CDR2 as YYEEEE. Supplemented by reference TRBV5-6 and TRBJ2-1, the full variable domain reads DAGVTQSPTHLIKTRGQQVTLRCSPKSGHDTVSWYQQALGQGPQFIFQYYEEEERQRGNFPDRFSGHQFPNYSSELNVNALLLGDSALYLCASSDGLYNEQFFGPGTRLTVL.

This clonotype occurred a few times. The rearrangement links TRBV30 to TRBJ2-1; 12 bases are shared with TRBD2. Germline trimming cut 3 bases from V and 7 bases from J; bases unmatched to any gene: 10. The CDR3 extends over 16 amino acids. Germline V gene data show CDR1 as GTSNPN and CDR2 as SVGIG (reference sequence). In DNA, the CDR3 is TGTGCCTGGAGGTCTAGCGGGAGGGCGTTAACGAATGAGCAGTTCTTC. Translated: CAWRSSGRALTNEQFF.

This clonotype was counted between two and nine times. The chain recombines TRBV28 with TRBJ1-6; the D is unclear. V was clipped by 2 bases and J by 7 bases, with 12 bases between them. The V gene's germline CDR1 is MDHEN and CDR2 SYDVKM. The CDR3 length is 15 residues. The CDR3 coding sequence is TGTGCCAGCAGTTTACCCGGGAAGAGGAATTCACCCCTCCACTTT. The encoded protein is CASSLPGKRNSPLHF.

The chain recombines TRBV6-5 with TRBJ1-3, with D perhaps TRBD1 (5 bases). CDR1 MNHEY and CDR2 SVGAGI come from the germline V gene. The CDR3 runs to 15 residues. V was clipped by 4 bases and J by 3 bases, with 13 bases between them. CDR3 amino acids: CASSSPQGNGNTIYF. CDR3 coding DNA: TGTGCCAGCAGTTCGCCCCAGGGAAATGGAAACACCATATATTTT.

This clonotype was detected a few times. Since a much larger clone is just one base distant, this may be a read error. CDR3 residues: CASSHVLNTGAFF. The CDR3 DNA reads as TGTGCCAGCAGCCACGTCTTGAACACTGGAGCTTTCTTT. The V and J genes are TRBV6-1 and TRBJ1-1; D gene ambiguous. Germline CDR1 and CDR2: MNHNS and SASEGT. This CDR3 has 13 amino acids.

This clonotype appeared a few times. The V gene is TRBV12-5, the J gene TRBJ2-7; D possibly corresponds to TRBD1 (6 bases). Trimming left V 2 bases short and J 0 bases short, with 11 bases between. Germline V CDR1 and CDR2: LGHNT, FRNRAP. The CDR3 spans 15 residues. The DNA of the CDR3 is TGTGCTAGTGGTTTGTCAGGGGCCCGCTCCTACGAGCAGTACTTC. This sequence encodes CASGLSGARSYEQYF.

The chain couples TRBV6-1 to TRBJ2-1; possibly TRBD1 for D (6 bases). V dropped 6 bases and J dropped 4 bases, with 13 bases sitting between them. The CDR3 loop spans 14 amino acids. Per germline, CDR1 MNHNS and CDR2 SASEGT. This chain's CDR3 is CASRGRGIYNEQFF. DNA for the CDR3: TGTGCCAGCAGGGGCAGGGGCATTTACAATGAGCAGTTCTTC.

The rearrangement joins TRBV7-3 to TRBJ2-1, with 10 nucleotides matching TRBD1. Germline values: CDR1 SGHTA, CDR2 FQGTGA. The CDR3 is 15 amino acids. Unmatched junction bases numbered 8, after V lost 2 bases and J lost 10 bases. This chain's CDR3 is CASSLAGTGVKEQFF. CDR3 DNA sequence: TGTGCCAGCAGCTTAGCCGGGACAGGGGTTAAGGAGCAGTTCTTC.

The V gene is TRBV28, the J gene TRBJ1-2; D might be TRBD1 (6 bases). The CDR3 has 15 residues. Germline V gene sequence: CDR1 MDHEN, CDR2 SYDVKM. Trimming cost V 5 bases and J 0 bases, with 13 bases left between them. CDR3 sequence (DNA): TGTGCCAGCAGTCCTGGACAGAAGCCTAACTATGGCTACACCTTC. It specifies CASSPGQKPNYGYTF.

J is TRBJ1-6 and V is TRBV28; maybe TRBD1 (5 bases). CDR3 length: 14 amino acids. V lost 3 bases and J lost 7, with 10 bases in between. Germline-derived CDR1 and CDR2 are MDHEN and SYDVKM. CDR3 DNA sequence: TGTGCCAGCAGTTTGGGGGGTGGGAATTCACCCCTCCACTTT. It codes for CASSLGGGNSPLHF.

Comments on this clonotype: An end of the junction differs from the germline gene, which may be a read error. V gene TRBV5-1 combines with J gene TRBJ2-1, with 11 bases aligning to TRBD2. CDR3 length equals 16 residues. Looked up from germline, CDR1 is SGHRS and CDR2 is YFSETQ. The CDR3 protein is CVSSSSGRSSYNEQFF. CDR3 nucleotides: TGCGTCAGCAGCTCTAGCGGGAGGAGCTCCTACAATGAGCAGTTCTTC.

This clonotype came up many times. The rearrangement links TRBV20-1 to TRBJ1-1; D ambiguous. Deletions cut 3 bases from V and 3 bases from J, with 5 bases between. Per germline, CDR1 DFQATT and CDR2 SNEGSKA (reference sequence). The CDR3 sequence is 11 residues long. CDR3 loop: CSASFHTEAFF. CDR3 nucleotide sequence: TGCAGTGCTAGCTTCCACACTGAAGCTTTCTTT.

In DNA, the CDR3 is TGTGCCAGCAGCCCCTTACAGGGGGCGGGGGGCTACACCTTC. This gives the protein CASSPLQGAGGYTF. The genes are TRBV16 and TRBJ1-2; 9 nucleotides agree with TRBD1. Germline CDR1 is KGHSY and CDR2 is FQNENV. The CDR3 covers 14 residues. The trim removed 4 bases at V and 8 bases at J, leaving 8 bases unmatched. Supplemented by reference TRBV16 and TRBJ1-2, the full variable domain reads GEEVAQTPKHLVRGEGQKAKLYCAPIKGHSYVFWYQQVLKNEFKFLISFQNENVFDETGMPKERFSAKCLPNSPCSLEIQATKLEDSAVYFCASSPLQGAGGYTFGSGTRLTVV.

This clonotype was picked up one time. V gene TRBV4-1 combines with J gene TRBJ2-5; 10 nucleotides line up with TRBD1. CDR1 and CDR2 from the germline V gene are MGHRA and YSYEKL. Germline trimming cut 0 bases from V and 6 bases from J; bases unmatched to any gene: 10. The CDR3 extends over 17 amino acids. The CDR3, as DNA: TGCGCCAGCAGCCAAGAGGCAGGGACAGGGGTACGAAAGACCCAGTACTTC. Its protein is CASSQEAGTGVRKTQYF.

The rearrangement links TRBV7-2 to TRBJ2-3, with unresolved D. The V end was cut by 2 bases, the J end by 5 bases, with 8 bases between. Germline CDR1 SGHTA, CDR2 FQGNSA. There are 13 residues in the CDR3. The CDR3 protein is CASSLRPEDTQYF. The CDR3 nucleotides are TGTGCCAGCAGCTTACGACCCGAAGATACGCAGTATTTT.

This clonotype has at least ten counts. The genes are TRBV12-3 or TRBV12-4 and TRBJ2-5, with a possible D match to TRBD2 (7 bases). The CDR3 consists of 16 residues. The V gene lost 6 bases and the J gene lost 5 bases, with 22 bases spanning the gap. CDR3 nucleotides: TGTGCCAGCAGCTCCCTTGGGGAGGGGGTTTGGGAGACCCAGTACTTC. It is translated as CASSSLGEGVWETQYF.

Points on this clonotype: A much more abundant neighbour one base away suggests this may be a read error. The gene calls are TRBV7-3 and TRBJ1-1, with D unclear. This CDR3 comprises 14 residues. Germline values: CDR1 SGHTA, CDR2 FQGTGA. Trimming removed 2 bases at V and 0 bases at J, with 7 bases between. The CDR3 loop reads CASSLDGVNTEAFF. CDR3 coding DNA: TGTGCCAGCAGCTTAGACGGGGTGAACACTGAAGCTTTCTTT.

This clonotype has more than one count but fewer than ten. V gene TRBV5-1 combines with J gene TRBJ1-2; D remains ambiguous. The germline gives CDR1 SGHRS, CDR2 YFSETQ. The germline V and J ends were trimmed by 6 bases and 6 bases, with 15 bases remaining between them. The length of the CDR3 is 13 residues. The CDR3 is CASTSPLGDGYTF. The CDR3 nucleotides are TGCGCCAGCACCTCACCTCTTGGGGATGGCTACACCTTC. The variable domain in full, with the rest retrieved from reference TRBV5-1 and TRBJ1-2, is KAGVTQTPRYLIKTRGQQVTLSCSPISGHRSVSWYQQTPGQGLQFLFEYFSETQRNKGNFPGRFSGRQFSNSRSEMNVSTLELGDSALYLCASTSPLGDGYTFGSGTRLTVV.

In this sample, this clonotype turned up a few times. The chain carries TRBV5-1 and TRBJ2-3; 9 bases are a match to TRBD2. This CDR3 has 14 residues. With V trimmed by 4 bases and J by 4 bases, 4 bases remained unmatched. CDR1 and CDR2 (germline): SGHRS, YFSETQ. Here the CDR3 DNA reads TGCGCCAGCAGCCAGGGACTAGCAGCAGATACGCAGTATTTT. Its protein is CASSQGLAADTQYF.

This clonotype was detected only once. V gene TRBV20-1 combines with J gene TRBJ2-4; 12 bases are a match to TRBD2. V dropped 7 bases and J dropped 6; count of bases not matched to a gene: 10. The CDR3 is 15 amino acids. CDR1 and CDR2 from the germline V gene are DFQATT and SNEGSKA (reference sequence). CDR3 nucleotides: TGCAGTGGCCTACGGACTAGCGGGATCAGAAACATTCAGTACTTC. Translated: CSGLRTSGIRNIQYF.

CDR3 in DNA: TGTGCCATCAGGTCGGACAGGGGGCAAGAGACCCAGTACTTC. Translating gives CAIRSDRGQETQYF. J is TRBJ2-5 and V is TRBV10-3; 10 nucleotides line up with TRBD1. J was trimmed by 2 bases and V by 6 bases; bases with no gene match: 3. CDR3 size: 14 residues. The germline gives CDR1 ENHRY, CDR2 SYGVKD.

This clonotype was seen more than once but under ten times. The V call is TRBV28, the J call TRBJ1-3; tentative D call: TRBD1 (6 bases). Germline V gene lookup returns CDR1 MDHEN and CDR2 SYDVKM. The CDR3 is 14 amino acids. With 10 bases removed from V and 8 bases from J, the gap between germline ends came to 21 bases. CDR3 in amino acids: CAIAQGSTWHTIYF. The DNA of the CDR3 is TGTGCCATCGCACAGGGCTCAACGTGGCACACCATATATTTT.

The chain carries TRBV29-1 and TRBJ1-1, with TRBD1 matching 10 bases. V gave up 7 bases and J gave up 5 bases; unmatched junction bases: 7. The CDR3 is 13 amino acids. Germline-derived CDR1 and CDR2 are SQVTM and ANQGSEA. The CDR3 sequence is CSARQGAGTEAFF. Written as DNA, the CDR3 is TGCAGCGCACGACAGGGGGCCGGGACTGAAGCTTTCTTT.

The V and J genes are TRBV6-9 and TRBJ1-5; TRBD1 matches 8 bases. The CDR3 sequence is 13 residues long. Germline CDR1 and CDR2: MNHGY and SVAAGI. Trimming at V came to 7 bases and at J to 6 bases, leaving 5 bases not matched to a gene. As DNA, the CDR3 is TGTGCCAGCACTTGGACAGGGAGTCAGCCCCAGCATTTT. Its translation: CASTWTGSQPQHF.